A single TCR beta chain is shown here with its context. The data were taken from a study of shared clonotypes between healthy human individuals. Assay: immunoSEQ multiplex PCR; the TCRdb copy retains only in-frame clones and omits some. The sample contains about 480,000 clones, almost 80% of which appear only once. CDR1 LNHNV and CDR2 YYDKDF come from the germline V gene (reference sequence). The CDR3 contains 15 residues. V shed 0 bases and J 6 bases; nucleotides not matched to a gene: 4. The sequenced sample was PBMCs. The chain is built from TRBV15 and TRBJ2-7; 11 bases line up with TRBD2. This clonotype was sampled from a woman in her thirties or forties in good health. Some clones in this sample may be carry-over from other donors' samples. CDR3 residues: CATSRERLAGGEQYF. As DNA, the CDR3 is TGTGCCACCAGCAGAGAACGCCTAGCGGGAGGCGAGCAGTACTTC.